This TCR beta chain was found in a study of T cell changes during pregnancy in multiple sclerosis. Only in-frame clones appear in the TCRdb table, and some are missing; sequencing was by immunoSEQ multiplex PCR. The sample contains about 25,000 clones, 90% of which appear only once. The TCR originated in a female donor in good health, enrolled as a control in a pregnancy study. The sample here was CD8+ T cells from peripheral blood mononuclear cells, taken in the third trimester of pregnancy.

CDR3 region: CASSAGNTEAFF. The CDR3 nucleotides are TGTGCCAGCAGCGCAGGGAACACTGAAGCTTTCTTT. The rearrangement joins TRBV28 to TRBJ1-1, with D uncertain. V was trimmed by 6 bases and J by 1 base, leaving 6 bases between them. The CDR3 loop spans 12 amino acids. CDR1 is MDHEN and CDR2 is SYDVKM in the germline V gene.